This T cell receptor beta chain was recovered during a study of blood T cells in healthy people across ages. The study's findings and limits: Diversity estimated from one million T cells was considered an underestimate. Higher diversity, along with more naive CD4+ cells, distinguished long-lived donors from aged donors.

A remark on this clonotype: No antigen is known for it.

Per sample, a minimum of 6 million PBMCs were isolated. V lost 2 bases to trimming and J lost 5 bases; unmatched junction nucleotides: 8. The CDR3 is 18 amino acids. From germline, CDR1 is SGHTA and CDR2 FQGNSA. Alongside a J-beta primer mix, a sample-barcoded 5' primer served in a second PCR lasting about 7 to 12 cycles. From the 5' RACE reads, TCRdb called clonotypes with MiXCR, one entry per CDR3 protein. The sample records 650,000 to 700,000 distinct CDR3 sequences, roughly 30% being singletons. The chain uses TRBV7-2 and TRBJ2-3; 15 nucleotides agree with TRBD2. The sequenced sample consisted of blood. The sequence was collected from a woman aged 80 or older in good health. CDR3 sequence reads: CASSLRTSGGAERDTQYF. The CDR3 nucleotides are TGTGCCAGCAGCTTAAGGACTAGCGGGGGGGCGGAAAGAGATACGCAGTATTTT.